This T cell receptor (beta chain) was retrieved from a study of cytomegalovirus exposure and HLA in healthy donors. Study observations and caveats: Reportedly, diagnosis of cytomegalovirus status by the classifier showed high specificity and sensitivity. A few CMV-associated chains were confirmed in vitro to be specific for CMV antigens. One cluster of highly shared sequence variants probably arose as a sequencing artifact.

The V segment lost 0 bases and the J segment 4 bases; nucleotides outside the gene matches: 4. Germline V gene lookup returns CDR1 ENHRY and CDR2 SYGVKD. The CDR3 is made up of 16 amino acids. Notes on this clone: Its target is not known.

Primers: 60 Vbeta forward and 13 Jbeta reverse. Profiling relied on immunoSEQ multiplex PCR, and the TCRdb table lists in-frame clones only, not all of them. The sample table includes 120,000 to 150,000 clones. The clonotype comes from a man aged 40-55 years in good health and CMV-seronegative. V usage is TRBV10-3 and J usage is TRBJ2-2, with TRBD1 matching over 8 bases. Input material: PBMCs. The CDR3 spells CAISESVDRVTGELFF. CDR3 DNA sequence: TGTGCCATCAGTGAGTCAGTGGACAGGGTCACCGGGGAGCTGTTTTTT.